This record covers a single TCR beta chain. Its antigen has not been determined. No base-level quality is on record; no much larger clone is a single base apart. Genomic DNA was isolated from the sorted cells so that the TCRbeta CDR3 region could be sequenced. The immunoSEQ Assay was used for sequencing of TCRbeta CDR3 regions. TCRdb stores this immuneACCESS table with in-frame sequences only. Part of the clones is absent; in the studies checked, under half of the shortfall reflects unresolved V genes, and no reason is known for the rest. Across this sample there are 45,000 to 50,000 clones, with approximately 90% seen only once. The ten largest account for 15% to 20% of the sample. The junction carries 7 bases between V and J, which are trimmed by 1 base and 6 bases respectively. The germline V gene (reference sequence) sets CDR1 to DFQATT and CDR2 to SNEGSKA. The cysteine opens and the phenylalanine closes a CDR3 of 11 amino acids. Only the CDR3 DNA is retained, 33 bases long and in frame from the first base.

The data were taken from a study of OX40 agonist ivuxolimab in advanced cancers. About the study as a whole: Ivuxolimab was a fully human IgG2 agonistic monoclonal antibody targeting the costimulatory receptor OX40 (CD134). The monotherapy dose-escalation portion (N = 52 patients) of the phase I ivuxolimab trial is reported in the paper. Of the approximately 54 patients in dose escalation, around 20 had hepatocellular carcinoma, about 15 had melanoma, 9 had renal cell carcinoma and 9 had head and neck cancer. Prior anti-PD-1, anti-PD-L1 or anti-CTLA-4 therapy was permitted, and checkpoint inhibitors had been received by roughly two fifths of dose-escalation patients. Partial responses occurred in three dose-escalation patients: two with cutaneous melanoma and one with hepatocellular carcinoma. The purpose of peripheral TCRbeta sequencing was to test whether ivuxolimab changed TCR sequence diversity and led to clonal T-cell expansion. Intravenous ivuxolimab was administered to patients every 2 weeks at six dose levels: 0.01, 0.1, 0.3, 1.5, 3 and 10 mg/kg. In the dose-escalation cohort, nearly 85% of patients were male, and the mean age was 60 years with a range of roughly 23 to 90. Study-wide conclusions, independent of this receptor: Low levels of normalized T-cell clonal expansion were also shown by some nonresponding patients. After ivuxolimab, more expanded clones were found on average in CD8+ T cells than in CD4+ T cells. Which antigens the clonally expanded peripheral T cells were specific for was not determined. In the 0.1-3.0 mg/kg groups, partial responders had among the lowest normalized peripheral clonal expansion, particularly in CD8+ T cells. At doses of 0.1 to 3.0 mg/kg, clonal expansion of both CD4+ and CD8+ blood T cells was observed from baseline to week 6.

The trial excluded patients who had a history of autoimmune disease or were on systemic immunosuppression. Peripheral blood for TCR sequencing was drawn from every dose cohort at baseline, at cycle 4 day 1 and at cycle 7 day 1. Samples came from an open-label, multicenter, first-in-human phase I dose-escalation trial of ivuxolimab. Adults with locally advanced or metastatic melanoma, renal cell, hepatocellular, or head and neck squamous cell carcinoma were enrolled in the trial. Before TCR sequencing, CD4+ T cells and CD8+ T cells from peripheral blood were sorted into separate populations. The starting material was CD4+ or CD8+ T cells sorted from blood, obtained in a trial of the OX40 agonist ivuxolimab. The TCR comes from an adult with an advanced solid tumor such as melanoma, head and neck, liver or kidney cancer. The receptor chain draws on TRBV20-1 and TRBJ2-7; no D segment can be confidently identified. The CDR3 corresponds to CSARASVEQYF. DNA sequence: TGCAGTGCTAGAGCGAGTGTCGAGCAGTACTTC.